This T cell receptor (beta chain) was captured in a study of cytomegalovirus exposure and HLA in healthy donors (TCRdb year 2017). In the study overall: According to an earlier analysis of several hundred of the donors, about 179 million T cells yielded 90 million to 130 million unique TCR beta sequences and approximately 280 Gb of sequence data. Several DR-DQ haplotypes were handled as single units for association and clustering, since linkage in the cohort was strong. The study aimed to test whether signatures of past pathogen exposure could be identified by cataloging public T cell receptors. An earlier analysis of several hundred of the donors used high-throughput TCR beta sequencing to judge whether each TCR beta V gene segment behaved as functional or pseudogenic. Besides the first cohort of around 670 subjects, a separate validation cohort made up of 120 different subjects was used. Rather than using new phenotypic data, the later analysis identified candidate immune exposures from TCR beta sequences and from how often those sequences occurred across donors. An early release that covered around 590 HLA-typed donors contained around 330 gigabases of sequencing data and 80 million or so unique TCR sequences. Typing coverage differed by locus: A, B, C, DRB1 and DQB1 were typed in about 629-630 donors, DQA1 in roughly 510, DPA1 in around 600, and DPB1 in 450 to 490. A later analysis re-analyzed previously published TCR beta repertoires from roughly 690 donors and added high-resolution HLA genotyping to study TCR occurrence patterns. All discovery cohort repertoires had been generated on a single sequencing platform. Donor age, sex, ethnicity and CMV serostatus were compiled alongside the repertoire data. Of the roughly 390 genotyped donors, approximately 81% were placed in the genetic ancestry cluster associated with self-reported Caucasian donors. Using immunosequencing, the study profiled T cell repertoires from 666 subjects and related those repertoires to cytomegalovirus serostatus. Among around 400 genotyped donors of the cohort, an average of 235,054 unique TCR beta nucleotide sequences were sequenced per donor, roughly 20% of them non-productive. Class I and class II HLA loci were covered by the typing at four-digit resolution. In a later genetic analysis, genome-wide SNP genotypes for about 65% of the roughly 670 donors were used, and that subset was treated as a discovery cohort. High-throughput TCR immunosequencing, statistical association of individual TCRs with disease status, and machine learning were combined to predict cytomegalovirus infection status. The investigation overall reported the following: Because HLA typing was missing for some donors at each locus, association tests included only the typed subset. In a later analysis, HLA-associated TCR beta chains were found to be more clonally expanded and to have lower generation probabilities than equally common non-associated chains. Some IMGT-functional V segments, including TRBV6-2 and TRBV6-3, could not be told apart with the 87-base-pair reads, so those segments were excluded. An association between a missense DCLRE1C variant and V-gene and J-gene trimming of TCR beta chains was found in a later genetic analysis and replicated in an independent cohort. According to a later analysis, TCR association rates differed among HLA loci, with DRB1 alleles showing the most associated TCRs and HLA-C alleles showing the fewest. In a later analysis, several top co-occurrence clusters were reported to appear linked to parvovirus B19, influenza, CMV and Epstein-Barr virus. A later analysis associated 16,951 TCR beta sequences with specific HLA alleles at a false discovery rate of 0.05. Broadly in line with IMGT annotations, most TCR beta V segments showed up in productive rearrangements about 87% or about 30% of the time in an earlier analysis of around 600 of the donors. The study listed 164 TCR beta chains as associated with cytomegalovirus. Correlated functional status among segregating V segments might reflect linkage disequilibrium, but an unknown experimental factor could not be ruled out. It was suggested by the authors that the approach could potentially be generalized to other disease states and immunological phenotypes. A further reported finding was that TCR beta sequences accurately predicted the HLA-A and HLA-B alleles for most subjects in the first cohort. A few of the identified cytomegalovirus-associated TCR beta chains were confirmed in vitro to be specific for cytomegalovirus antigens. Compared with the 666-donor mean, donors in an Asian-associated ancestry cluster had fewer N-insertions in productive TCRs, according to a later genetic analysis. Most CMV-associated TCR beta chains appeared to be HLA-restricted in a later analysis, and the HLA associations seemed to be driven largely by CMV exposure. Roughly 15 rarely observed V segments, including chromosome 9 orphons, were excluded from the earlier analysis of 550 to 700 of the donors because counts were too low. While some public TCRs were present in many individuals, most TCR sequences turned up only very rarely across donors. A group of highly shared sequence variants was considered likely to be a technical artifact of the sequencing pipeline. In both the original and validation cohorts, the classifier was reported to diagnose cytomegalovirus status with high specificity and sensitivity. The cohort was sequenced for TCR beta chains only, and without alpha or paired-chain data the features that could be detected were limited. Sequencing depth was assumed to be roughly uniform across donors in the presence/absence analyses, though that assumption may not hold. When HLA alleles, especially DR and DQ, strongly co-occurred, attributing TCR associations to individual alleles was difficult. Immune exposure information for the cohort was limited to CMV serostatus.

As to this clone: Its antigen is still unknown. No much larger clone is present one base from it, and per-base qualities are unavailable.

The cohort was made up of 500 to 800 healthy bone marrow donors. At the time of sampling, all cohort members were nominally healthy, though unrecorded immune exposures were likely present. The donor tested CMV seropositive, placing the donor among the 250 to 350 seropositive members of the cohort. A peripheral blood sample was provided by each donor, and peripheral blood mononuclear cells were used for TCR beta sequencing. Genomic DNA was extracted from the blood cell samples with the Qiagen DNeasy Blood Extraction Kit. The receptor library was made with the immunoSEQ multiplex PCR assay. A mixture of 60 forward primers for TCR Vbeta segments and 13 reverse primers for TCR Jbeta segments was used in the multiplex PCR. The CDR3 region of rearranged TCR beta genes was amplified from genomic DNA with a multiplex PCR assay. The Illumina HiSeq System was used to sequence the amplified TCR beta libraries as 87-base-pair reads. Processing in the source paper ran as follows. A later analysis tallied 75 million to 95 million unique TCR beta chains across the 700 or so repertoires, and around 10 million of those chains were shared by two or more donors. Raw reads were error-corrected and collapsed into unique sequences with a nearest-neighbor algorithm that merged closely related sequences to remove PCR and sequencing errors. CDR3 sequences were aligned to IMGT reference sequences to assign V, D and J gene segments. For a sequence to be retained, at least a six-nucleotide match to both a V gene segment and a J gene segment was required. Rearrangements were classified as productive when the CDR3 lacked stop codons and remained in frame with V and J, and all other rearrangements were classified as non-productive. CDR3 was defined according to IMGT convention as the region running from the second conserved V-encoded cysteine to the conserved J-encoded phenylalanine. The earlier analysis of about 570 of the donors excluded any sequence lacking an unambiguous match to a single V gene segment. An earlier analysis of fewer than 750 of the donors classified V segments as functional when productive rearrangements were above 56.7% and as segregating when the standard deviation between donors was above 5%. A statistical classification framework was developed to diagnose cytomegalovirus status using the catalog of TCR beta chain sequences. In a later analysis, TCR nucleotide sequences were compared against IMGT/GENE-DB human TR gene sequences so that V and J genes could be assigned. A later analysis assigned CDR3 sequences and most-parsimonious VDJ recombination scenarios with the TCRdist pipeline. In a later analysis, every TCR beta chain was defined by the combination of its CDR3 amino acid sequence and its V-gene family, and reads without a unique V-gene family were dropped. A later analysis removed roughly 590 highly shared, low-generation-probability nucleotide sequences to deal with suspected cross-contamination and a sequencing artifact. In a later analysis, a clonal expansion index was calculated for each public chain from normalized within-repertoire ranks of inferred template counts. Generation probabilities in a later analysis came from a VDJ recombination model fitted to out-of-frame rearrangements, and those results were checked against IGoR. A later analysis scored TCR-TCR, TCR-HLA and TCR-CMV co-occurrence with hypergeometric tests, applying a repertoire-size bias correction to TCR pairs. In a later analysis, false discovery rates were estimated by permuting HLA or CMV assignments 20 times. In a later analysis, co-occurring TCRs were grouped with DBSCAN, and TCRdist sequence similarity was added when clustering was performed within HLA-allele-positive subsets. Co-occurrence clustering excluded repertoires with fewer than 30,000 or more than 120,000 public chains, plus five with anomalous nucleotide sharing. TCRdb retrieved this table from immuneACCESS and kept in-frame rearrangements only. Not all clones are present; in checked studies, unresolved V genes account for under half, and no reason is known for the remainder. V and J calls and clone size are as listed in that table; D and trimming were resolved from the DNA. The sample data list under 200,000 clones, and roughly 13% of these were observed just once. Roughly 7.7% of the sample comes from the top ten.

Unmatched junction bases come to 5, with V trimmed by 7 bases and J by 2 bases. The CDR3 has 15 amino acids, counting the end cysteine and phenylalanine. Just CDR3 DNA is preserved here, 45 bases in frame from base 1. CDR1 and CDR2 are read off the germline V gene (reference sequence) as LNHDA and SQIVND. The sequence links TRBV19 to TRBJ1-5; TRBD1 matches 10 bases in the middle. The specimen sequenced was PBMCs. This sequence originates from a man aged 50 to 60 in good health and CMV-seropositive. The CDR3 region: CASNPTGGGNQPQHF. Here is the DNA: TGTGCCAGTAATCCGACAGGGGGCGGCAATCAGCCCCAGCATTTT.